This T cell receptor beta chain derives from a study of cytomegalovirus exposure and HLA in healthy donors. The V gene lost 8 bases and the J gene lost 1 base, with 14 bases spanning the gap. The CDR3 contains 14 residues. Germline V gene data show CDR1 as MDHEN and CDR2 as SYDVKM. The PCR made use of 60 Vbeta and 13 Jbeta primers. TCRdb's table, derived via immunoSEQ multiplex PCR, lists solely in-frame clones and lacks some. Here the sample spans tens of thousands of clones, 79% being singletons. Sequences were obtained from PBMCs. The receptor was isolated from a woman aged 40 to 50 in good health and CMV-seronegative. The rearrangement joins TRBV28 to TRBJ1-1; D perhaps matches TRBD1 (6 bases). CDR3 sequence: CASGPAGENTEAFF. As DNA, the CDR3 is TGTGCCAGCGGCCCCGCAGGGGAGAACACTGAAGCTTTCTTT.